A selection of T cell receptor beta chains follows, all from one sample in a study of T cell changes during pregnancy in multiple sclerosis. Assay used: immunoSEQ multiplex PCR; TCRdb lists only in-frame clones, some missing. The data hold fewer than 35,000 clones, with about 90% observed a single time. The sequences come from CD4+ T cells from peripheral blood mononuclear cells, collected in the third trimester of pregnancy. Receptors were obtained from a female donor in good health, enrolled as a control in a pregnancy study. Each CDR3 is given without its conserved first and last residue.

v_call: TRBV5-1; j_call: TRBJ1-6; cdr3_aa: ASSFEGNSPLH
v_call: TRBV5-1; j_call: TRBJ2-5; cdr3_aa: ASSPGVAGVQETQY
v_call: TRBV6-1; j_call: TRBJ2-7; cdr3_aa: ASADLAGGREQY
v_call: TRBV19; j_call: TRBJ1-1; cdr3_aa: ASRTTGVGTEAF
v_call: TRBV7-2; j_call: TRBJ2-2; cdr3_aa: ASSLGLAASTGELF
v_call: TRBV10-3; j_call: TRBJ1-3; cdr3_aa: AISRSQGVGNTIY
v_call: TRBV28; j_call: TRBJ1-5; cdr3_aa: ASSLYTGGVGNQPQH
v_call: TRBV5-4; j_call: TRBJ2-1; cdr3_aa: ASSLLLSAYNEQF
v_call: TRBV28; j_call: TRBJ2-7; cdr3_aa: ASTGVSYEQY
v_call: TRBV5-8; j_call: TRBJ2-2; cdr3_aa: ASSPGQWNTGELF
v_call: TRBV11-2; j_call: TRBJ2-7; cdr3_aa: ASKRQGTYEQY
v_call: TRBV9; j_call: TRBJ2-1; cdr3_aa: ASSVARESTYNEQF
v_call: TRBV7-2; j_call: TRBJ2-1; cdr3_aa: ASSYSGTPSYNEQF
v_call: TRBV19; j_call: TRBJ2-1; cdr3_aa: ASRAGQGGLPGQF
v_call: TRBV6-1; j_call: TRBJ1-2; cdr3_aa: ASSEDRAYGYT
v_call: TRBV18; j_call: TRBJ1-1; cdr3_aa: ASSPRQNTEAF
v_call: TRBV7-6; j_call: TRBJ2-2; cdr3_aa: ASKETSGPGELF
v_call: TRBV18; j_call: TRBJ1-5; cdr3_aa: ASSRGQTNQPQH
v_call: TRBV30; j_call: TRBJ1-2; cdr3_aa: AWRLSRHTDDGYT
v_call: TRBV2; j_call: TRBJ2-7; cdr3_aa: ASIPGGSYEQY
v_call: TRBV7-6; j_call: TRBJ2-7; cdr3_aa: ASSFGRLYEQY
v_call: TRBV9; j_call: TRBJ2-2; cdr3_aa: ASSVEQGIGELF
v_call: TRBV4-1; j_call: TRBJ1-2; cdr3_aa: ASSDPLTSPVSYT
v_call: TRBV18; j_call: TRBJ1-1; cdr3_aa: ASSLPRVQDTEAF
v_call: TRBV5-1; j_call: TRBJ2-2; cdr3_aa: ASSSTSGRAWAGELF
v_call: TRBV7-9; j_call: TRBJ1-6; cdr3_aa: ASSLEQYNSPLH
v_call: TRBV6-5; j_call: TRBJ1-2; cdr3_aa: AAKTPNYGYT
v_call: TRBV7-9; j_call: TRBJ2-3; cdr3_aa: ASSFSLAGGHTQY